The clone carrying this T cell receptor (beta chain) was counted ten times or more. The antigen is unknown. The data were taken from a study of T cell repertoires in cytomegalovirus infection. The CDR3 consists of 13 residues. Trimming removed 3 bases from V and 5 bases from J, with 10 bases in between. Study-level findings and limits: HLA-C-restricted CMV-specific TCR beta clonotypes were dominant in the ex vivo response. Carriers of CMV plus the relevant HLA were identified by cumulative public TCR beta family frequency.

TCRdb re-called the reads with MiXCR, one entry per CDR3 protein. The top ten clones hold roughly 53% of a sample with about 46,000 distinct CDR3 sequences, about 21% of them seen once. The TCR originated in a human donor in good health (CMV status not recorded). Some clones in this sample may be carry-over from other donors' samples. This specimen was CD8+ T cells from cultured PBMCs, taken from culture after CMV antigen stimulation. V gene TRBV12-3 or TRBV12-4 combines with J gene TRBJ1-1, with D possibly being TRBD1 (6 bases). The CDR3 region has the DNA TGTGCCAGCAGTTTTAGGGGGAAGACTGAAGCTTTCTTT. It translates to CASSFRGKTEAFF.